The 30 T cell receptor beta chains below all came from one sample that was sequenced in a study of CD8 T cells in Susac syndrome. Random-hexamer reverse transcription was applied to about 0.5 to 1 ug RNA. TCRdb used MiXCR to reprocess the immunoSEQ multiplex PCR reads, holding one entry per CDR3 protein. The top ten hold just over 0.13% of the sample, which has 150,000 or so distinct CDR3 sequences, around 93% seen once. The sample was CD4+ T cells from PBMCs. Every receptor here comes from a human donor in good health.

This chain connects TRBV6-5 to TRBJ2-2, with a tentative D call TRBD1 (5 bases). The length of the CDR3 is 16 residues. Germline-derived CDR1 and CDR2 are MNHEY and SVGAGI. V was trimmed by 1 base and J by 1 base, leaving 10 bases between them. Written as DNA, the CDR3 is TGTGCCAGCAGTTACTATGCAGGGATGAACACCGGGGAGCTGTTTTTT. Its protein is CASSYYAGMNTGELFF.

The chain employs TRBV2 and TRBJ1-5, with D perhaps matching TRBD1 (5 bases). Germline assignment: CDR1 SNHLY and CDR2 FYNNEI. Trimming stripped 7 bases from V and 10 bases from J, with 17 bases between. The CDR3 has 13 residues. DNA for the CDR3: TGTGCCAGCATGGTGAACGGGGGTGAACCCCAGCATTTT. This sequence encodes CASMVNGGEPQHF. Complete variable domain (other parts from reference TRBV2 and TRBJ1-5): EPEVTQTPSHQVTQMGQEVILRCVPISNHLYFYWYRQILGQKVEFLVSFYNNEISEKSEIFDDQFSVERPDGSNFTLKIRSTKLEDSAMYFCASMVNGGEPQHFGDGTRLSIL.

The chain has TRBV7-8 and TRBJ1-1; a possible D gene is TRBD1 (5 bases). Germline V CDR1 and CDR2: SGHVS, FQNEAQ. V shed 5 bases and J shed 2 bases, with 21 bases lying between them. CDR3 length: 17 residues. The CDR3 sequence is CASSGGAGRRGNTEAFF. CDR3 nucleotides: TGTGCCAGCAGCGGAGGGGCAGGGAGGAGGGGAAACACTGAAGCTTTCTTT.

In this sample, this clonotype turned up once. The chain recombines TRBV7-9 with TRBJ1-2; D might be TRBD1 (6 bases). The CDR3 consists of 14 residues. Germline values: CDR1 SEHNR, CDR2 FQNEAQ (reference sequence). Trimming removed 6 bases from V and 2 bases from J, with 13 bases in between. CDR3 sequence (DNA): TGTGCCAGCAGGCCGGGGGGACAAAACTATGGCTACACCTTC. Amino acids: CASRPGGQNYGYTF.

This clonotype came up once. The V call is TRBV29-1, the J call TRBJ1-2; D is possibly TRBD1 (5 bases). This CDR3 has 14 amino acids. Trimming removed 0 bases at V and 2 bases at J, with 10 bases between. Per the germline V gene, CDR1 is SQVTM and CDR2 is ANQGSEA. DNA of the CDR3: TGCAGCGTTGAAGATCGACAGACAAACTATGGCTACACCTTC. This sequence encodes CSVEDRQTNYGYTF. Full variable domain (rest looked up from reference TRBV29-1 and TRBJ1-2): SAVISQKPSRDICQRGTSLTIQCQVDSQVTMMFWYRQQPGQSLTLIATANQGSEATYESGFVIDKFPISRPNLTFSTLTVSNMSPEDSSIYLCSVEDRQTNYGYTFGSGTRLTVV.

This chain links TRBV7-2 with TRBJ2-1; D is possibly TRBD1 (5 bases). The germline V and J ends were trimmed by 4 bases and 6 bases, with 19 bases remaining between them. From germline, CDR1 is SGHTA and CDR2 FQGNSA. This CDR3 region has 16 residues. Written as DNA, the CDR3 is TGTGCCAGCAGCTCCCCCCTAGGAAGGGGCTCCAATGAGCAGTTCTTC. It yields the protein CASSSPLGRGSNEQFF.

V usage is TRBV12-3 or TRBV12-4 and J usage is TRBJ2-5; D perhaps matches TRBD1 (6 bases). Trimming left V 8 bases short and J 5 bases short, with 15 bases between. The CDR3 covers 13 residues. The CDR3 DNA is TGTGCCAGCGGGTTTAGGGGGTCGGAGACCCAGTACTTC. It specifies CASGFRGSETQYF.

The J gene is TRBJ2-2, the V gene TRBV20-1; D may correspond to TRBD1 or TRBD2 (5 bases each). Trimming removed 4 bases from V and 1 base from J, with 10 bases in between. CDR3 length: 14 residues. Germline V gene lookup returns CDR1 DFQATT and CDR2 SNEGSKA (reference sequence). CDR3 sequence: CSATGTMNTGELFF. As DNA, the CDR3 is TGCAGTGCTACAGGGACCATGAACACCGGGGAGCTGTTTTTT.

This rearrangement joins TRBV20-1 to TRBJ2-2; D might be TRBD2 (6 bases). Germline V gene lookup returns CDR1 DFQATT and CDR2 SNEGSKA (reference sequence). Deletions cut 5 bases from V and 4 bases from J, with 8 bases between. The CDR3 contains 12 residues. In DNA, the CDR3 is TGCAGTGCTCACGGGGGCACCGGGGAGCTGTTTTTT. Translated: CSAHGGTGELFF.

Only one count was recorded for this clonotype. The chain combines TRBV29-1 with TRBJ1-1; D gene unclear. The CDR3 is made up of 13 amino acids. V lost 5 bases and J 0 bases, leaving 10 bases between the germline ends. The V gene's germline CDR1 is SQVTM and CDR2 ANQGSEA. CDR3 region: CSVIENMNTEAFF. The CDR3 region has the DNA TGCAGCGTTATTGAAAACATGAACACTGAAGCTTTCTTT.

This rearrangement joins TRBV11-2 to TRBJ2-7; D gene ambiguous. Trimming cost V 4 bases and J 3 bases, with 13 bases left between them. CDR1 and CDR2 (germline): SGHAT, FQNNGV. The CDR3 runs to 14 residues. The DNA of the CDR3 is TGTGCCAGCAGCTCTTCGGGCATTTACTACGAGCAGTACTTC. Residues: CASSSSGIYYEQYF.

The genes are TRBV2 and TRBJ2-2, with unresolved D. CDR3 size: 16 residues. Germline CDR1 SNHLY, CDR2 FYNNEI. With 2 bases removed from V and 2 bases from J, the gap between germline ends came to 12 bases. CDR3 loop: CASSERSTANTGELFF. DNA for the CDR3: TGTGCCAGCAGTGAACGCAGCACAGCTAACACCGGGGAGCTGTTTTTT. Full variable domain (outside the CDR3, taken from reference TRBV2 and TRBJ2-2): EPEVTQTPSHQVTQMGQEVILRCVPISNHLYFYWYRQILGQKVEFLVSFYNNEISEKSEIFDDQFSVERPDGSNFTLKIRSTKLEDSAMYFCASSERSTANTGELFFGEGSRLTVL.

A single count supports this clonotype. In DNA, the CDR3 is TGTGCCAGCAGTTTGGGCATCGGTACGCAGTATTTT. Its protein product is CASSLGIGTQYF. The rearrangement links TRBV6-6 to TRBJ2-3; no reliable D call. The CDR3 spans 12 residues. Germline V gene sequence: CDR1 MNHNY, CDR2 SVGAGI (reference sequence). The ends were cut back, 4 bases at V and 8 bases at J, with 10 bases in the middle.

The chain recombines TRBV10-3 with TRBJ2-3, with TRBD2 identical over 7 bases. Unmatched junction bases numbered 3, after V lost 4 bases and J lost 2 bases. The CDR3 covers 14 residues. Germline CDR1 is ENHRY and CDR2 is SYGVKD. CDR3 nucleotide sequence: TGTGCCATCAGTGGGGGACTATCCACAGATACGCAGTATTTT. Protein product: CAISGGLSTDTQYF.

This clonotype was counted only a few times. The chain links TRBV7-9 to TRBJ1-6; possibly TRBD1 for D (5 bases). Germline V gene sequence: CDR1 SEHNR, CDR2 FQNEAQ (reference sequence). This CDR3 comprises 13 residues. The V gene lost 3 bases and the J gene lost 7 bases, with 7 bases spanning the gap. In nucleotides, the CDR3 is TGTGCCAGCAGCTTGGGGGGGAATTCACCCCTCCACTTT. This sequence encodes CASSLGGNSPLHF.

This rearrangement joins TRBV4-1 to TRBJ2-1; 8 nucleotides agree with TRBD2. CDR3 length equals 17 residues. The germline gives CDR1 MGHRA, CDR2 YSYEKL. Germline trimming cut 3 bases from V and 1 base from J; bases unmatched to any gene: 8. Here the CDR3 DNA reads TGCGCCAGCAGCCAGGTTGGTGCGGGGGGTTCCTACAATGAGCAGTTCTTC. Translating gives CASSQVGAGGSYNEQFF.

This clonotype was picked up one time. V usage is TRBV28 and J usage is TRBJ2-3; 7 nucleotides agree with TRBD1. Looked up from germline, CDR1 is MDHEN and CDR2 is SYDVKM. The CDR3 has 14 residues. The J segment lost 2 bases and the V segment lost 10 bases, leaving 9 bases of the junction unmatched. In nucleotides, the CDR3 is TGTGCCACAAGACAGGGATCAATCACAGATACGCAGTATTTT. As protein: CATRQGSITDTQYF.

V is TRBV7-2 and J is TRBJ1-4; TRBD1 agrees at 9 bases. The V and J ends lost 3 bases and 8 bases, in that order; junction bases with no gene match: 1. Looked up from germline, CDR1 is SGHTA and CDR2 is FQGNSA. This CDR3 is 13 amino acids long. As DNA, the CDR3 is TGTGCCAGCAGCTTCGACAGGGGGGAAAAACTGTTTTTT. It is translated as CASSFDRGEKLFF.

The rearrangement joins TRBV2 to TRBJ2-5, with D tentatively TRBD1 (6 bases). Between the trimmed V and J ends, which lost 6 bases and 0 bases, there was a span of 11 bases. CDR1 is SNHLY and CDR2 is FYNNEI in the germline V gene. The CDR3 sequence is 14 residues long. The CDR3 is CASSQGQYQETQYF. In DNA, the CDR3 is TGTGCCAGCAGCCAAGGACAGTACCAAGAGACCCAGTACTTC.

The chain uses TRBV29-1 and TRBJ2-2, with TRBD1 matching 10 bases. Germline lookup yields CDR1 SQVTM and CDR2 ANQGSEA. Trimming removed 6 bases from V and 6 bases from J; junction bases left unmatched: 4. The CDR3 is 13 amino acids. This CDR3 reads CSVDRGVAGELFF. The CDR3 DNA reads TGCAGCGTGGACAGGGGGGTCGCCGGGGAGCTGTTTTTT.

The V and J genes are TRBV20-1 and TRBJ1-2, with D tentatively TRBD1 (5 bases). The V and J ends lost 5 bases and 7 bases respectively, with 11 bases between them. The CDR3 extends over 11 amino acids. Germline lookup yields CDR1 DFQATT and CDR2 SNEGSKA (reference sequence). The CDR3 DNA reads TGCAGTGCTCGCAGGGAGCGTGGCTACACCTTC. This sequence encodes CSARRERGYTF.

The CDR3 loop reads CASSARQNSYEQYF. CDR3 DNA: TGTGCCAGCAGCGCCCGACAGAACTCCTACGAGCAGTACTTC. The gene calls are TRBV3-1 and TRBJ2-7; a possible D gene is TRBD1 (5 bases). V was pared by 5 bases and J by 0 bases, with 11 bases between. Looked up from germline, CDR1 is LGHDT and CDR2 is YNNKEL (reference sequence). This CDR3 spans 14 amino acids.

In its sample, this clonotype was seen a few times. V is TRBV5-1 and J is TRBJ2-1, with D possibly TRBD2 on 5 matching bases. The CDR3 has 13 residues. Trimming took off 0 bases at V and 5 bases at J, with 6 bases between the two ends. Germline CDR1 and CDR2: SGHRS and YFSETQ. CDR3 region: CASSLELDNEQFF. CDR3 nucleotide sequence: TGCGCCAGCAGCTTGGAACTAGACAATGAGCAGTTCTTC.

The chain carries TRBV7-2 and TRBJ2-1, with TRBD1 identical over 9 bases. V lost 5 bases to trimming and J lost 5 bases; unmatched junction nucleotides: 7. This CDR3 has 15 amino acids. Germline V gene data show CDR1 as SGHTA and CDR2 as FQGNSA. This CDR3 is CASSPRDRAHNEQFF. CDR3 bases: TGTGCCAGCAGCCCTCGGGACAGGGCCCACAATGAGCAGTTCTTC.

V gene TRBV7-3 combines with J gene TRBJ2-2; D ambiguous. The CDR3 length is 12 residues. Looked up from germline, CDR1 is SGHTA and CDR2 is FQGTGA. V lost 6 bases and J 6 bases, leaving 8 bases between the germline ends. CDR3 coding DNA: TGTGCCAGCAGTAACTACGCCGGGGAGCTGTTTTTT. Protein product: CASSNYAGELFF.

J is TRBJ2-2 and V is TRBV3-1; the D gene is possibly TRBD1 (6 bases). The CDR3 totals 13 residues. V lost 8 bases to trimming and J lost 4 bases, with 11 bases between them. Per the germline V gene, CDR1 is LGHDT and CDR2 is YNNKEL (reference sequence). Here the CDR3 DNA reads TGTGCCAGCCTCCAGGGGACCACCGGGGAGCTGTTTTTT. Residues: CASLQGTTGELFF.

This rearrangement joins TRBV29-1 to TRBJ2-4; D may match TRBD1 or TRBD2 (5 bases each). Trimming removed 3 bases at V and 1 base at J, with 13 bases between. CDR3 length: 15 residues. Germline CDR1 SQVTM, CDR2 ANQGSEA. CDR3 residues: CSVESGAEAKNIQYF. The DNA for the CDR3 is TGCAGCGTTGAGTCCGGGGCCGAGGCCAAAAACATTCAGTACTTC.

The chain uses TRBV12-3 or TRBV12-4 and TRBJ2-2; tentative D call: TRBD1 (5 bases). V shed 5 bases and J shed 1 base, with 8 bases lying between them. The CDR3 has 14 amino acids. CDR3 bases: TGTGCCAGCAGTCCCCAGGGGAACACCGGGGAGCTGTTTTTT. Residues: CASSPQGNTGELFF.

A remark on this clonotype: No conserved phenylalanine or tryptophan ends this CDR3, so it is likely a read error. The chain uses TRBV29-1 and TRBJ2-5; weak D call: TRBD1 (6 bases). Per the germline V gene, CDR1 is SQVTM and CDR2 is ANQGSEA. The CDR3 has 15 amino acids. V was pared by 1 base and J by 5 bases, with 17 bases between. The CDR3 DNA reads as TGCAGCGTTGAAGCCTCCTCAGGGGCTCCCGAGACCCAGTACTCC. Translating gives CSVEASSGAPETQYS.

The genes are TRBV19 and TRBJ1-1, with 7 bases identical to TRBD1. Trimming cost V 4 bases and J 6 bases; bases outside gene matches: 8. The CDR3 has 14 amino acids. Germline loops: CDR1 LNHDA, CDR2 SQIVND (reference sequence). DNA of the CDR3: TGTGCCAGTAGTACCCGAAGGGACAGCGCTGAAGCTTTCTTT. As protein: CASSTRRDSAEAFF.